This T cell receptor beta chain was identified during a study of CD8+CD57+ T cells in acquired aplastic anemia. This clonotype was recorded at least ten times. The template used for profiling TCR beta VDJ and CDR3 was genomic DNA. TCRdb ran MiXCR on the reads and lists one entry per CDR3 protein. This table has roughly 500,000 distinct CDR3 sequences, about a third appearing once. By flow cytometry, patients selected for sequencing had shown an expansion of CD8+CD57+ cells. Germline V gives CDR1 DFQATT, CDR2 SNEGSKA (reference sequence). This CDR3 has 13 amino acids. Trimming removed 1 base from V and 4 bases from J, with 11 bases in between.

The material sequenced was sorted CD4+, CD8+, or CD8+CD57+ T cells (not recorded which) from PBMCs. The chain is built from TRBV20-1 and TRBJ2-7; D might be TRBD2 (6 bases). The receptor was derived from a human donor with aplastic anemia. The CDR3 nucleotides are TGCAGTGCTAGAGTCAGTGGGACTTACGAGCAGTACTTC. Encoded protein: CSARVSGTYEQYF.